The rows below give T cell receptor beta chains drawn from one sample of a study of blood T cell repertoires in COVID-19. Data came from immunoSEQ multiplex PCR; TCRdb stores just in-frame clones and leaves some out. Of 400,000 to 500,000 clones listed, more than 70% are singletons. The sequenced sample consisted of PBMCs or T cells enriched from blood (not recorded which). The receptors here all came from a woman under 30 who had been exposed to COVID-19. Both conserved end residues are part of each CDR3. The D gene is left open where the match is weak.

>NA|TRBV6-5|TRBJ1-6
CASRTGGNSPLHF
>NA|TRBV30|TRBJ2-5
CAWIHPPGLESETQYF
>TRBD1|TRBV7-9|TRBJ1-4
CASSLWGTGLEKLFF
>NA|TRBV27|TRBJ1-1
CASGLGGNTEAFF
>NA|TRBV5-1|TRBJ1-6
CASSVSSYNSPLHF
>TRBD2|TRBV11-3|TRBJ2-1
CASSFGTSSYNEQFF
>TRBD1|TRBV29-1|TRBJ1-1
CSDRTGLNTEAFF
>NA|TRBV6-1|TRBJ2-3
CASSELSRGHLSTDTQYF
>NA|TRBV13|TRBJ1-2
CASSLLTGDHGYTF
>TRBD1|TRBV7-9|TRBJ1-5
CASSGQGNNQPQHF
>TRBD1|TRBV19|TRBJ1-6
CASSPGQGARNSPLHF
>TRBD1|TRBV4-1|TRBJ1-1
CASRISGDRGPTEAFF
>NA|TRBV19|TRBJ2-7
CASSRTASYEQYF
>TRBD1|TRBV5-1|TRBJ2-7
CASSIGQGGGFGQYF
>TRBD1|TRBV5-1|TRBJ1-2
CASSTGDRTNYGYTF
>NA|TRBV27|TRBJ2-3
CASSLGAFPSTDTQYF
>TRBD1|TRBV3-1/TRBV3-2|TRBJ2-3
CASSQGGDRSTDTQYF
>TRBD2|TRBV7-9|TRBJ2-7
CASSLNPGGGSHEQYF
>TRBD2|TRBV5-1|TRBJ2-7
CASSLVAGGHSSYEQYF
>NA|TRBV28|TRBJ1-4
CASSFTLGGATNEKLFF
>TRBD2|TRBV28|TRBJ2-3
CASSFPPLSSGRASTDTQYF
>TRBD1|TRBV5-6|TRBJ2-7
CASSWDRSYEQYF
>TRBD1|TRBV19|TRBJ2-1
CASSRQGAGEQFF
>TRBD1|TRBV6-2/TRBV6-3|TRBJ1-2
CASSYLGQGDGYTF
>NA|TRBV21-1|TRBJ2-2
CASSKGQGTGELFF
>TRBD2|TRBV7-2|TRBJ2-7
CASSSGLAGVREQYF
>TRBD2|TRBV7-2|TRBJ2-7
CASSFSRLAGNYEQYF
>TRBD1|TRBV5-4|TRBJ2-7
CASSSGQGSYEQYF
>TRBD1|TRBV23-1|TRBJ1-4
CASSSGTGKNEKLFF
>NA|TRBV29-1|TRBJ2-7
CSVEGGPEQYF
>NA|TRBV7-3|TRBJ2-1
CASSLDRVYNEQFF
>TRBD2|TRBV10-1|TRBJ2-1
CASSDRAGDPYNEQFF
>TRBD2|TRBV7-3|TRBJ2-1
CASSPSSGGSYEQFF
>TRBD1|TRBV11-2|TRBJ2-7
CASSSQGYYEQYF
>NA|TRBV7-8|TRBJ1-4
CASSPDTSTNEKLFF